This T cell receptor (beta chain) appears in the sequencing data of a study of shared clonotypes between healthy human individuals. Findings and caveats of the study: The authors expected sequencing depth to affect clonotype sharing among donors.

Unsorted samples used about 90 million PBMCs for genomic DNA. The sample holds a few counts of this clone. What it recognizes is unknown. CDR3 length: 14 residues. V was pared by 4 bases and J by 9 bases, with 16 bases between. Germline-derived CDR1 and CDR2 are SGHRS and YFSETQ. The assay was carried out at the deep level. Repertoires were generated with immunoSEQ multiplex PCR, while TCRdb's copy carries only in-frame clones and drops some. The sample yields 550,000 to 600,000 clones, around three quarters seen once. The rearrangement uses TRBV5-1 and TRBJ2-2; TRBD1 might be the D (6 bases). The sequenced sample consisted of PBMCs. This receptor was taken from a woman between 35 and 50 years old in good health. Some clones in this sample may be carry-over from other donors' samples. The CDR3 DNA reads as TGCGCCAGCAGCCAAACTACAGGGCCCAGGGAGCTGTTTTTT. As protein: CASSQTTGPRELFF.